A selection of T cell receptor beta chains follows, all from one sample in a study of siplizumab effects on memory and regulatory T cells. Repertoires were generated with immunoSEQ multiplex PCR, while TCRdb's copy carries only in-frame clones and drops some. The data show 56,000 or so clones, with just over 95% seen just once and roughly 0.99% held by the top ten. Sample: naive CD8+ T cells sorted from blood. All receptors come from a human donor in good health. Each CDR3 is given with its conserved first and last residue. The D gene is left open where the match is weak. Size values are once, few and many counts, or a class for expanded clones, and some rows have none.

J: TRBJ2-1
size: .
V: TRBV19
D: .
CDR3: CASSIDGSSYNEQFF
DNA: TGTGCCAGTAGTATTGATGGGAGCTCCTACAATGAGCAGTTCTTC

J: TRBJ2-2
size: .
V: TRBV30
D: TRBD2
CDR3: CAWSVRDSGSSGELFF
DNA: TGTGCCTGGAGTGTACGTGATAGCGGGAGTTCCGGGGAGCTGTTTTTT

J: TRBJ2-7
size: .
V: TRBV11-3
D: TRBD1
CDR3: CASSLEQTGGSYEQYF
DNA: TGTGCCAGCAGCTTAGAGCAGACAGGGGGAAGCTACGAGCAGTACTTC

J: TRBJ2-7
size: .
V: TRBV27
D: .
CDR3: CASSTLTGPYEQYF
DNA: TGTGCCAGCAGTACCCTAACAGGACCCTACGAGCAGTACTTC

J: TRBJ2-3
size: .
V: TRBV4-1
D: .
CDR3: CASSHPLAEDTQYF
DNA: TGCGCCAGCAGCCATCCACTAGCCGAAGATACGCAGTATTTT

J: TRBJ2-5
size: .
V: TRBV4-2
D: TRBD2
CDR3: CASSQVPLTSGSFQETQYF
DNA: TGTGCCAGCAGCCAAGTGCCCCTAACTAGCGGGTCATTCCAAGAGACCCAGTACTTC

J: TRBJ2-5
size: .
V: TRBV7-3
D: .
CDR3: CASSLQETQYF
DNA: TGTGCCAGCAGCCTCCAAGAGACCCAGTACTTC

J: TRBJ2-1
size: .
V: TRBV4-1
D: TRBD2
CDR3: CASSFLAGDYNEQFF
DNA: TGCGCCAGCAGCTTCTTAGCGGGAGACTACAATGAGCAGTTCTTC

J: TRBJ1-3
size: .
V: TRBV6-5
D: TRBD1
CDR3: CASHRGSGNTIYF
DNA: TGTGCCAGTCACAGGGGCTCTGGAAACACCATATATTTT

J: TRBJ2-7
size: .
V: TRBV7-9
D: TRBD2
CDR3: CASSLKAGGEQYF
DNA: TGTGCCAGCAGCTTAAAGGCGGGAGGCGAGCAGTACTTC

J: TRBJ2-3
size: once
V: TRBV6-5
D: TRBD1
CDR3: CASSRGPGTDTQYF
DNA: TGTGCCAGCTCCAGGGGGCCCGGGACAGATACGCAGTATTTT

J: TRBJ2-5
size: .
V: TRBV21-1
D: .
CDR3: CASRYNLATLSETQYF
DNA: TGTGCCAGCAGGTACAACTTAGCTACACTCTCTGAGACCCAGTACTTC

J: TRBJ2-3
size: .
V: TRBV5-1
D: TRBD1
CDR3: CASSFTGTGVRSTSSTDTQYF
DNA: TGCGCCAGCAGCTTCACCGGGACAGGGGTGAGGTCTACCAGTAGCACAGATACGCAGTATTTT

J: TRBJ2-7
size: .
V: TRBV6-1
D: TRBD1
CDR3: CASHRGRDEQYF
DNA: TGTGCCTCCCACAGGGGTCGCGACGAGCAGTACTTC

J: TRBJ2-5
size: .
V: TRBV10-3
D: TRBD2
CDR3: CAISQTSGNQETQYF
DNA: TGTGCCATCAGCCAGACTAGCGGAAACCAAGAGACCCAGTACTTC

J: TRBJ1-3
size: once
V: TRBV5-6
D: TRBD1
CDR3: CASGLDRGHTIYF
DNA: TGTGCCAGCGGACTTGACAGGGGACACACCATATATTTT

J: TRBJ2-2
size: .
V: TRBV25-1
D: .
CDR3: CASSESPGNTGELFF
DNA: TGTGCCAGCAGTGAATCGCCGGGGAACACCGGGGAGCTGTTTTTT

J: TRBJ2-1
size: once
V: TRBV7-2
D: .
CDR3: CASSPHTETGYNEQFF
DNA: TGTGCCAGCAGCCCGCACACGGAAACAGGCTACAATGAGCAGTTCTTC

J: TRBJ2-2
size: .
V: TRBV5-1
D: .
CDR3: CAWTVNTGELFF
DNA: TGCGCCTGGACAGTGAACACCGGGGAGCTGTTTTTT

J: TRBJ2-7
size: .
V: TRBV28
D: TRBD1
CDR3: CASHVGTGTSYEQYF
DNA: TGTGCCAGCCACGTGGGGACAGGGACCTCCTACGAGCAGTACTTC

J: TRBJ2-7
size: .
V: TRBV14
D: TRBD1
CDR3: CASSQIPGTGDYEQYF
DNA: TGTGCCAGCAGCCAAATTCCCGGGACAGGGGACTACGAGCAGTACTTC

J: TRBJ1-1
size: .
V: TRBV6-5
D: TRBD1
CDR3: CASKGQGRTEAFF
DNA: TGTGCCAGCAAGGGACAGGGTAGGACTGAAGCTTTCTTT

J: TRBJ1-3
size: once
V: TRBV2
D: .
CDR3: CASSEYRGNTIYF
DNA: TGTGCCAGCAGTGAGTACAGAGGAAACACCATATATTTT

J: TRBJ2-2
size: .
V: TRBV15
D: .
CDR3: CATRGGGGPGELFF
DNA: TGTGCCACCAGGGGAGGGGGCGGGCCCGGGGAGCTGTTTTTT

J: TRBJ2-1
size: .
V: TRBV9
D: TRBD2
CDR3: CASSVGLAGLYNEQFF
DNA: TGTGCCAGCAGCGTAGGACTAGCGGGATTGTACAATGAGCAGTTCTTC

J: TRBJ2-2
size: .
V: TRBV27
D: .
CDR3: CASSFHSGELFF
DNA: TGTGCCAGCAGTTTCCATAGCGGGGAGCTGTTTTTT

J: TRBJ2-1
size: .
V: TRBV9
D: .
CDR3: CASRSRSDEQFF
DNA: TGTGCCAGCAGGAGTCGGAGCGATGAGCAGTTCTTC

J: TRBJ2-3
size: .
V: TRBV14
D: .
CDR3: CASSPVGTAGDTQYF
DNA: TGTGCCAGCAGCCCCGTCGGGACGGCGGGAGATACGCAGTATTTT

J: TRBJ1-4
size: .
V: TRBV7-2
D: .
CDR3: CASSPFHATNEKLFF
DNA: TGTGCCAGCAGCCCCTTCCACGCAACTAATGAAAAACTGTTTTTT

J: TRBJ2-5
size: .
V: TRBV13
D: .
CDR3: CASSTRPETQYF
DNA: TGTGCCAGCAGCACCCGGCCCGAGACCCAGTACTTC

J: TRBJ2-3
size: once
V: TRBV7-2
D: TRBD2
CDR3: CASSLGTSGRALADTQYF
DNA: TGTGCCAGCAGCTTAGGGACTAGCGGGAGGGCCCTAGCAGATACGCAGTATTTT

J: TRBJ2-4
size: .
V: TRBV7-8
D: TRBD1
CDR3: CASSSGQGIAKNIQYF
DNA: TGTGCCAGCAGCTCCGGACAGGGGATAGCCAAAAACATTCAGTACTTC

J: TRBJ2-1
size: .
V: TRBV7-3
D: .
CDR3: CASSLTGQPSYNEQFF
DNA: TGTGCCAGCAGCTTAACGGGCCAGCCCTCCTACAATGAGCAGTTCTTC

J: TRBJ2-3
size: .
V: TRBV6-1
D: .
CDR3: CASRRDFRGGEAQYF
DNA: TGTGCCAGCAGACGAGACTTTAGAGGGGGGGAGGCGCAGTATTTT

J: TRBJ2-2
size: .
V: TRBV29-1
D: .
CDR3: CSVHETGYTGELFF
DNA: TGCAGCGTTCACGAGACAGGATACACCGGGGAGCTGTTTTTT

J: TRBJ2-1
size: .
V: TRBV7-3
D: .
CDR3: CASSPGTYTYNEQFF
DNA: TGTGCCAGCAGCCCTGGGACTTACACATACAATGAGCAGTTCTTC

J: TRBJ2-4
size: .
V: TRBV5-4
D: .
CDR3: CASSSNPLENIQYF
DNA: TGTGCCAGCAGCTCCAACCCACTAGAAAACATTCAGTACTTC

J: TRBJ1-2
size: .
V: TRBV27
D: .
CDR3: CASSFRMGLGYTF
DNA: TGTGCCAGCAGTTTTCGGATGGGGCTCGGCTACACCTTC

J: TRBJ2-7
size: .
V: TRBV6-1
D: .
CDR3: CASSEVESVLVADEQYF
DNA: TGTGCCAGCAGTGAAGTCGAATCGGTACTAGTGGCCGACGAGCAGTACTTC

J: TRBJ1-1
size: .
V: TRBV14
D: .
CDR3: CASSQVMGHTEAFF
DNA: TGTGCCAGCAGCCAAGTAATGGGGCATACTGAAGCTTTCTTT

J: TRBJ1-1
size: .
V: TRBV19
D: TRBD1
CDR3: CASSIWDSHTEAFF
DNA: TGTGCCAGTAGTATCTGGGACAGTCACACTGAAGCTTTCTTT

J: TRBJ2-1
size: once
V: TRBV27
D: .
CDR3: CASSLRRDEQFF
DNA: TGTGCCAGCAGTTTACGGAGGGATGAGCAGTTCTTC

J: TRBJ2-7
size: .
V: TRBV5-5
D: TRBD2
CDR3: CASSFVLAGVQYF
DNA: TGTGCCAGCAGCTTCGTGCTAGCGGGTGTTCAGTACTTC

J: TRBJ2-3
size: once
V: TRBV7-9
D: TRBD2
CDR3: CASSGTSRDTQYF
DNA: TGTGCCAGCAGCGGGACTAGCAGAGATACGCAGTATTTT

J: TRBJ2-4
size: .
V: TRBV9
D: .
CDR3: CASSPIEAKNIQYF
DNA: TGTGCCAGCAGCCCAATTGAAGCCAAAAACATTCAGTACTTC

J: TRBJ1-1
size: .
V: TRBV28
D: .
CDR3: CASSLLSQGAATEAFF
DNA: TGTGCCAGCAGTTTGTTATCACAGGGTGCGGCCACTGAAGCTTTCTTT

J: TRBJ2-1
size: .
V: TRBV27
D: .
CDR3: CASSYRLPYNEQFF
DNA: TGTGCCAGCAGTTACCGTTTGCCGTACAATGAGCAGTTCTTC

J: TRBJ2-7
size: .
V: TRBV6-5
D: TRBD2
CDR3: CASSPWDSGTYEQYF
DNA: TGTGCCAGCAGTCCGTGGGATAGCGGGACCTACGAGCAGTACTTC

J: TRBJ2-3
size: .
V: TRBV15
D: .
CDR3: CATAPPGGRDQDTQYF
DNA: TGTGCCACCGCCCCTCCCGGTGGCAGGGATCAAGATACGCAGTATTTT

J: TRBJ2-1
size: .
V: TRBV6-5
D: .
CDR3: CASSYPTTGGNEQFF
DNA: TGTGCCAGCAGTTACCCTACTACAGGCGGTAATGAGCAGTTCTTC

J: TRBJ1-5
size: .
V: TRBV28
D: .
CDR3: CASSPSWTANQPQHF
DNA: TGTGCCAGCAGTCCATCCTGGACAGCAAATCAGCCCCAGCATTTT

J: TRBJ2-1
size: once
V: TRBV5-6
D: .
CDR3: CASSRGLVGSYNEQFF
DNA: TGTGCCAGCAGCCGGGGGTTAGTGGGCTCCTACAATGAGCAGTTCTTC

J: TRBJ2-7
size: .
V: TRBV7-9
D: .
CDR3: CASSPTGSGYEQYF
DNA: TGTGCCAGCAGCCCCACAGGGTCCGGCTACGAGCAGTACTTC

J: TRBJ2-7
size: .
V: TRBV27
D: TRBD1
CDR3: CASSLSAGGYEQYF
DNA: TGTGCCAGCAGTTTATCGGCAGGGGGTTACGAGCAGTACTTC

J: TRBJ2-5
size: .
V: TRBV7-9
D: .
CDR3: CASSSFLGGQETQYF
DNA: TGTGCCAGCAGCTCCTTCCTTGGCGGCCAAGAGACCCAGTACTTC